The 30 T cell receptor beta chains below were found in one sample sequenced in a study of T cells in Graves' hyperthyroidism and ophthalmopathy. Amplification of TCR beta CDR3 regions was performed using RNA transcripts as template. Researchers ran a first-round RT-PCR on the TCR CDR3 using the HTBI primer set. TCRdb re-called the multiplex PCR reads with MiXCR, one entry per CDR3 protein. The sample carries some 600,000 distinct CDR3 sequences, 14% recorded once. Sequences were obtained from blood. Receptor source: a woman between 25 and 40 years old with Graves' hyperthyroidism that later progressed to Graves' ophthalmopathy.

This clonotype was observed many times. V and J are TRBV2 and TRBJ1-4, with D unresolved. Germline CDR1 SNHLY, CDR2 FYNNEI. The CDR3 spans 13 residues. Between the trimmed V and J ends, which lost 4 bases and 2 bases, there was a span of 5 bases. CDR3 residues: CASSVVTNEKLFF. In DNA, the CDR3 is TGTGCCAGCAGTGTAGTCACTAATGAAAAACTGTTTTTT.

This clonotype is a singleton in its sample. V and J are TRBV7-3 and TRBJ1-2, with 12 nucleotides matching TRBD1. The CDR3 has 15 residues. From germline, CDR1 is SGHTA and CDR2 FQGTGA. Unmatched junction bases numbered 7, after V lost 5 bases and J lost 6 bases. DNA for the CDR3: TGTGCCAGCAGCGTGTCCGGGACAGGGGGCAATGGCTACACCTTC. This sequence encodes CASSVSGTGGNGYTF.

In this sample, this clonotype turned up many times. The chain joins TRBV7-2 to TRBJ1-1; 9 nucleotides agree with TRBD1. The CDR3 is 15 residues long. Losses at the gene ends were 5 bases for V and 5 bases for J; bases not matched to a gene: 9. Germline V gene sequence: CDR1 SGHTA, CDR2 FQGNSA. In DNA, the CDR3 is TGTGCCAGCAGCCTTGAACAGGGGGCAGGTACTGAAGCTTTCTTT. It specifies CASSLEQGAGTEAFF.

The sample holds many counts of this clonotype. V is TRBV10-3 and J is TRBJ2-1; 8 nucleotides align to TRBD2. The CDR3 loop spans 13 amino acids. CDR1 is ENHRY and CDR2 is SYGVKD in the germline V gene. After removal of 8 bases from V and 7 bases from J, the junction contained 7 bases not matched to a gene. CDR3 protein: CAIRTGGKNEQFF. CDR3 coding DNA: TGTGCCATCCGTACGGGAGGGAAGAATGAGCAGTTCTTC.

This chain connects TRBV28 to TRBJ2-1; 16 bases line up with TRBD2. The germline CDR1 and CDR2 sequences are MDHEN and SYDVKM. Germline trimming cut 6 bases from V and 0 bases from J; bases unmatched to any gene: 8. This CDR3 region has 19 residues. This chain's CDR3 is CASSPTGLAGGISYNEQFF. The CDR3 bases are TGTGCCAGCAGCCCTACGGGACTAGCGGGAGGGATCTCCTACAATGAGCAGTTCTTC.

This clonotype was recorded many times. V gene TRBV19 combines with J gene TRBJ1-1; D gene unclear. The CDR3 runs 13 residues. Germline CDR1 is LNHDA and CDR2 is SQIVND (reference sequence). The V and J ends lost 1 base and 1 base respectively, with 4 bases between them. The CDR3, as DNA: TGTGCCAGTAGTATAGGGGGGAACACTGAAGCTTTCTTT. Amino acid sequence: CASSIGGNTEAFF.

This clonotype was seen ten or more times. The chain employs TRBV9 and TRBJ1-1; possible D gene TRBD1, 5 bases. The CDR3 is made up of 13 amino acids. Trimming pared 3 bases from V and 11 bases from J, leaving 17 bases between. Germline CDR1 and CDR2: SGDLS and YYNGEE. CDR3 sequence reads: CASSALLGGGAFF. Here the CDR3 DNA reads TGTGCCAGCAGCGCTCTTCTGGGGGGTGGTGCTTTCTTT.

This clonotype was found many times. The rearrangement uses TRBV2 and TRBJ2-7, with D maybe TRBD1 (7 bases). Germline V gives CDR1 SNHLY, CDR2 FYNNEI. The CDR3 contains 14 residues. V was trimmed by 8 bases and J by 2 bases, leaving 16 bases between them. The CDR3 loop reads CASGGTVSPYEQYF. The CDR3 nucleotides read TGTGCCAGCGGCGGGACAGTCAGTCCCTACGAGCAGTACTTC. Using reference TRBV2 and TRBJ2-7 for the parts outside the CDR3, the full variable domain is EPEVTQTPSHQVTQMGQEVILRCVPISNHLYFYWYRQILGQKVEFLVSFYNNEISEKSEIFDDQFSVERPDGSNFTLKIRSTKLEDSAMYFCASGGTVSPYEQYFGPGTRLTVT.

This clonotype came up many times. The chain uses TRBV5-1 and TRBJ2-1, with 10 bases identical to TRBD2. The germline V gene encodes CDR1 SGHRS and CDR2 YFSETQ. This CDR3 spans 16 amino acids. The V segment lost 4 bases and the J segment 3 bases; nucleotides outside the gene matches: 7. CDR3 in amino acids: CASSPRTSGYYNEQFF. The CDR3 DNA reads TGCGCCAGCAGCCCCCGGACTAGCGGCTACTACAATGAGCAGTTCTTC.

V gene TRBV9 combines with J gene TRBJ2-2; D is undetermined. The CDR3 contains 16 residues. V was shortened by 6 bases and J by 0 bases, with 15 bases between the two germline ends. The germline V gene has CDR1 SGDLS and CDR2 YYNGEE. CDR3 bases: TGTGCCAGCACCCCCTCGTGGCTAACGAACACCGGGGAGCTGTTTTTT. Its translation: CASTPSWLTNTGELFF.

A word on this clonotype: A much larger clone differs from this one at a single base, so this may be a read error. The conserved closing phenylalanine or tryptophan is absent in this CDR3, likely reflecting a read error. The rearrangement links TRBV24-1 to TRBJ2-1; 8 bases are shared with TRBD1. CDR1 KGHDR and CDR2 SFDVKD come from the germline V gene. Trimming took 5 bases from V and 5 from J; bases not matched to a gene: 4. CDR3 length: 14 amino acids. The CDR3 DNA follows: TGTGCCACCAGTGGGACAGGGAAGGACAATGAGCAGTTCCTC. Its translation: CATSGTGKDNEQFL.

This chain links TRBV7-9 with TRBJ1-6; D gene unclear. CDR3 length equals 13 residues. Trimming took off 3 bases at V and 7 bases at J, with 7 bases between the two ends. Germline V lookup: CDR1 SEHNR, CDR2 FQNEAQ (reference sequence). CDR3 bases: TGTGCCAGCAGCTTGGGCTCCAATTCACCCCTCCACTTT. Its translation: CASSLGSNSPLHF.

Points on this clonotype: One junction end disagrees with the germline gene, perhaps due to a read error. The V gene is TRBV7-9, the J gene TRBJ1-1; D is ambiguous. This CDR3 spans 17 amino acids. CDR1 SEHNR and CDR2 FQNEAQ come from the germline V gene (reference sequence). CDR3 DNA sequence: TGTGCCGGCAGCTTACCCCCGGGAGTTTTGCATCGGCTTGAAGCTTTCTTT. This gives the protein CAGSLPPGVLHRLEAFF.

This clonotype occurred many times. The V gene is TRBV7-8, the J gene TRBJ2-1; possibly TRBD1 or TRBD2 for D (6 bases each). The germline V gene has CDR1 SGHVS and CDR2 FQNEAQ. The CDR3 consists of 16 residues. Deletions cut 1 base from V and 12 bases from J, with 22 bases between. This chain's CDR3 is CASSLEGGLQSLGQFF. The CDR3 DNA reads TGTGCCAGCAGCTTAGAAGGGGGACTGCAATCCTTAGGGCAGTTCTTC.

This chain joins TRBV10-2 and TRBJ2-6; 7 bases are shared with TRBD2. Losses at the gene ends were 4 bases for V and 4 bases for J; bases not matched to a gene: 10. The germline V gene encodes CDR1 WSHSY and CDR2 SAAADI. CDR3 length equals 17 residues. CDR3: CASSGEGLGSGANVLTF. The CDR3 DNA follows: TGCGCCAGCAGTGGGGAGGGTCTGGGATCCGGGGCCAACGTCCTGACTTTC.

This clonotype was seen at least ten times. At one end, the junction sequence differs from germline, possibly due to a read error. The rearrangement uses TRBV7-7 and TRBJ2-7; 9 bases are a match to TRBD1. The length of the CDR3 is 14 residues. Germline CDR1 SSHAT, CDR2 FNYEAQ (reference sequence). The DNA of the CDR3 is TGTGCTAGCAGCCCGAGGACAGGGGAGGCAGCGCAGTACTTC. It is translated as CASSPRTGEAAQYF.

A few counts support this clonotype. The CDR3: CASSPESGTTGELFF. The CDR3 coding sequence is TGTGCCAGCAGTCCTGAGAGCGGAACCACCGGGGAGCTGTTTTTT. The chain carries TRBV12-3 or TRBV12-4 and TRBJ2-2, with D possibly being TRBD2 (5 bases). This CDR3 contains 15 residues. V was cut by 5 bases and J by 4 bases, with 14 bases left in between.

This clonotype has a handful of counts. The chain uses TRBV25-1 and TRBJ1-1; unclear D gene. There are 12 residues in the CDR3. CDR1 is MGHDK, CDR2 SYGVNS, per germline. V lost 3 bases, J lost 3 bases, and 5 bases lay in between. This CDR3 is CASSDPDTEAFF. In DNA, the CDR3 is TGTGCCAGCAGTGACCCGGACACTGAAGCTTTCTTT.

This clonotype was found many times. The CDR3 DNA reads as TGTGCCACCAGTGACATCTCTGGAAACACCATATATTTT. It translates to CATSDISGNTIYF. V and J are TRBV24-1 and TRBJ1-3, with unresolved D. Germline V lookup: CDR1 KGHDR, CDR2 SFDVKD. Trimming stripped 4 bases from V and 0 bases from J, with 3 bases between. CDR3 length: 13 amino acids.

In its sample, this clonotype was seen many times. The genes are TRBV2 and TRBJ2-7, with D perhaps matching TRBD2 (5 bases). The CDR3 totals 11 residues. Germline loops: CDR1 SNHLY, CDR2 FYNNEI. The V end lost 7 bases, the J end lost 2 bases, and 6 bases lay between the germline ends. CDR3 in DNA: TGTGCCAGCACCGGGGCCTACGAGCAGTACTTC. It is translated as CASTGAYEQYF.

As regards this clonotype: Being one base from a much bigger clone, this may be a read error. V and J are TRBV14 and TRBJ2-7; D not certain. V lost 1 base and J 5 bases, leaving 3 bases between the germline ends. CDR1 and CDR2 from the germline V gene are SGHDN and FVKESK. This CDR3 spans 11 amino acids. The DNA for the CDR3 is TGTGCCAGCAGCCAAGCAAACGAGCAGTACTTC. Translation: CASSQANEQYF. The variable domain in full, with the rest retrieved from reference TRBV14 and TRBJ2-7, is EAGVTQFPSHSVIEKGQTVTLRCDPISGHDNLYWYRRVMGKEIKFLLHFVKESKQDESGMPNNRFLAERTGGTYSTLKVQPAELEDSGVYFCASSQANEQYFGPGTRLTVT.

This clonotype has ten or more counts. The CDR3 sequence: CASSAEGGLAGATQYF. Written as DNA, the CDR3 is TGTGCCAGCAGTGCCGAGGGGGGACTAGCGGGAGCCACGCAGTATTTT. V is TRBV27 and J is TRBJ2-3; TRBD2 aligns across 14 bases. CDR3 length: 16 residues. J lost 9 bases, V lost 5 bases, and 10 bases had no gene match. Per germline, CDR1 MNHEY and CDR2 SMNVEV (reference sequence).

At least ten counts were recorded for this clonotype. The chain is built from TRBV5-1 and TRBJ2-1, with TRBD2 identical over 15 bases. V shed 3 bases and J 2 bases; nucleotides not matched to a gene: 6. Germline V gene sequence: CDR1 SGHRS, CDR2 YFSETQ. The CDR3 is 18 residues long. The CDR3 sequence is CASSSGLAGGTTYNEQFF. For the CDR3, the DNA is TGCGCCAGCAGCTCGGGACTAGCGGGAGGTACTACCTACAATGAGCAGTTCTTC. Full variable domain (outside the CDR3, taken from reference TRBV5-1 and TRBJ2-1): KAGVTQTPRYLIKTRGQQVTLSCSPISGHRSVSWYQQTPGQGLQFLFEYFSETQRNKGNFPGRFSGRQFSNSRSEMNVSTLELGDSALYLCASSSGLAGGTTYNEQFFGPGTRLTVL.

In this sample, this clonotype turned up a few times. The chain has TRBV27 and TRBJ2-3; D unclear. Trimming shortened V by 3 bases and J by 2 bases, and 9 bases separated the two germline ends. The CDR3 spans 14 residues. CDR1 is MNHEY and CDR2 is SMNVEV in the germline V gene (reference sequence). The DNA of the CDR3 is TGTGCCAGCAGTTTCGCCGACCTCACAGATACGCAGTATTTT. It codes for CASSFADLTDTQYF.

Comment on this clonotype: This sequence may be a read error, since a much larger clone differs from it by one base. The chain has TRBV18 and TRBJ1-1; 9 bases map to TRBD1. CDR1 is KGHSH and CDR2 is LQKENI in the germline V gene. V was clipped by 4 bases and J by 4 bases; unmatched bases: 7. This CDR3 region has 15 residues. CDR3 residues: CASSRPGTGTTEAFF. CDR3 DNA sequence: TGTGCCAGCTCACGACCCGGGACAGGGACCACTGAAGCTTTCTTT.

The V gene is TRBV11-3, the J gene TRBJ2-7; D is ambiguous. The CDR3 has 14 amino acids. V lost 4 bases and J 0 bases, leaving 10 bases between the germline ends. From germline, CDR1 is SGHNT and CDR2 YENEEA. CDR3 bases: TGTGCCAGCAGCTCCGGACGGGTCTCCTACGAGCAGTACTTC. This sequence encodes CASSSGRVSYEQYF.

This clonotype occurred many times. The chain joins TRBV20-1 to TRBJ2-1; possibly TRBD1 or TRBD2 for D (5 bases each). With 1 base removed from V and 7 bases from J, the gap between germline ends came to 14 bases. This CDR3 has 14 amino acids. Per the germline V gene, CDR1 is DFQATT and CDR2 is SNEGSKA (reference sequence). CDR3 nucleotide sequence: TGCAGTGCTAGAGGGGGGAGCAGGGTTAATGAGCAGTTCTTC. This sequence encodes CSARGGSRVNEQFF.

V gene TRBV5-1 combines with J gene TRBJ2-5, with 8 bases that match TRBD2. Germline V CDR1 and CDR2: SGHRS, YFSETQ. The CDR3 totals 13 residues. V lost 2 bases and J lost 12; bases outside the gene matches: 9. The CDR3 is CASSFSREAIKYF. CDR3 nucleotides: TGCGCCAGCAGCTTTTCGCGGGAGGCCATCAAGTACTTC.

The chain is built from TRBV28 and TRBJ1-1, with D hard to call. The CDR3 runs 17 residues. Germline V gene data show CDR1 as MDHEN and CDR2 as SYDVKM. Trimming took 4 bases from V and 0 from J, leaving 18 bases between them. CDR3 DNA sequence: TGTGCCAGCAGTTACCCCGGGGTGTACAGTCTGAACACTGAAGCTTTCTTT. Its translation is CASSYPGVYSLNTEAFF.

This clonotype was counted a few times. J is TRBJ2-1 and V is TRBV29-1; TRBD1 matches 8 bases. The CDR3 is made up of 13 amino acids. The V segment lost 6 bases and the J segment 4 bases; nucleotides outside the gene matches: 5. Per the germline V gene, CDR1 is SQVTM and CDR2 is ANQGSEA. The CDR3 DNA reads TGCAGCGTCGGGGACAGGCCATACAATGAGCAGTTCTTC. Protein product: CSVGDRPYNEQFF.